These 26 T cell receptor beta chains originate from one sample sequenced in a study of glioma-infiltrating T cells after dendritic cell vaccination. The data were produced by immunoSEQ multiplex PCR, yet TCRdb's version contains in-frame clones alone and is incomplete. The table includes more than 95,000 clones, roughly 79% detected once. Specimen: blood, collected before dendritic cell vaccination. These TCRs come from a human donor with glioblastoma.

This chain joins TRBV30 and TRBJ1-3, with D unclear. The CDR3 is made up of 13 amino acids. V was cut by 4 bases and J by 3 bases, with 10 bases left in between. Germline values: CDR1 GTSNPN, CDR2 SVGIG (reference sequence). Here the CDR3 reads CAWTPTFGNTIYF. The CDR3 coding sequence is TGTGCCTGGACACCGACTTTTGGAAACACCATATATTTT.

The gene calls are TRBV5-1 and TRBJ2-3, with D possibly being TRBD2 (6 bases). The CDR3 has 13 amino acids. V was shortened by 4 bases and J by 5 bases, with 11 bases between the two germline ends. The germline V gene has CDR1 SGHRS and CDR2 YFSETQ. The CDR3, as DNA: TGCGCCAGCAGCCCTAGAGCGGGAGATACGCAGTATTTT. Its protein product is CASSPRAGDTQYF.

The rearrangement joins TRBV5-1 to TRBJ2-4; 8 bases map to TRBD1. The CDR3 covers 16 residues. V shed 4 bases, J shed 0 bases, and the junction held 6 bases outside the gene matches. CDR1 is SGHRS, CDR2 YFSETQ, per germline. CDR3 nucleotide sequence: TGCGCCAGCAGCACTAGGACAGGGAGAGCCAAAAACATTCAGTACTTC. Translating it yields CASSTRTGRAKNIQYF.

The chain employs TRBV12-2 and TRBJ2-2; the D call of TRBD1 is as the table states it, not checked on the DNA. TRBV12-2 is a pseudogene locus. The CDR3 is 14 amino acids. CDR3 loop: CASRPRTGAGELFF. In nucleotides, the CDR3 is TGTGCAAGTCGCCCCCGGACAGGGGCCGGGGAGCTGTTTTTT.

This rearrangement joins TRBV7-9 to TRBJ2-5; 9 bases match TRBD2. The CDR3 has 16 amino acids. The V and J ends lost 1 base and 6 bases, in that order; junction bases with no gene match: 9. Germline CDR1 reads SEHNR; CDR2 reads FQNEAQ (reference sequence). CDR3 DNA: TGTGCCAGCAGCTTAGTGATTGCGGGGGGGCGTCAGACCCAGTACTTC. Encoded protein: CASSLVIAGGRQTQYF.

This clone appeared once. The genes are TRBV11-3 and TRBJ1-6, with 9 positions matching TRBD1. The CDR3 extends over 17 amino acids. Germline V gene data show CDR1 as SGHNT and CDR2 as YENEEA. V trimming: 5 bases; J trimming: 11 bases; junction bases outside the gene matches: 16. CDR3 bases: TGTGCCAGCAGCAAATCGCACCGGGACAGGGAGGGCCCACCCCTCCACTTT. Translated: CASSKSHRDREGPPLHF.

This chain links TRBV4-2 with TRBJ2-1, with 14 bases lining up with TRBD2. This CDR3 has 14 residues. J was trimmed by 15 bases and V by 0 bases; bases with no gene match: 4. Germline V lookup: CDR1 LGHNA, CDR2 YNFKEQ. The CDR3 protein is CASSQDRLAGGWFF. The CDR3, as DNA: TGTGCCAGCAGCCAAGACCGACTAGCGGGGGGGTGGTTCTTC.

The chain uses TRBV10-3 and TRBJ2-7; 8 positions agree with TRBD1. CDR1 and CDR2 from the germline V gene are ENHRY and SYGVKD. CDR3 length equals 15 residues. Trimming removed 0 bases from V and 5 bases from J; junction bases left unmatched: 6. CDR3 sequence reads: CAISESGQGIDEQYF. CDR3 sequence (DNA): TGTGCCATCAGTGAGTCCGGACAGGGTATCGACGAGCAGTACTTC.

The chain carries TRBV7-9 and TRBJ2-3, with D possibly being TRBD2 (5 bases). The CDR3 totals 14 residues. Germline V lookup: CDR1 SEHNR, CDR2 FQNEAQ (reference sequence). V shed 5 bases and J shed 2 bases, with 11 bases lying between them. This CDR3 is CASSLGLTTDTQYF. The DNA of the CDR3 is TGTGCCAGCAGCCTCGGACTGACCACAGATACGCAGTATTTT.

The V and J genes are TRBV27 and TRBJ1-2; 8 bases agree with TRBD1. V trimming: 8 bases; J trimming: 5 bases; junction bases outside the gene matches: 13. This CDR3 spans 15 amino acids. The germline V gene encodes CDR1 MNHEY and CDR2 SMNVEV (reference sequence). The chain's CDR3 is CASSPTLRGHYGYTF. The CDR3, as DNA: TGTGCCAGCTCCCCCACCCTCAGGGGGCATTATGGCTACACCTTC.

This chain links TRBV2 with TRBJ1-2, with a possible D match to TRBD1 (6 bases). The CDR3 runs 14 residues. From germline, CDR1 is SNHLY and CDR2 FYNNEI. Trimming removed 4 bases at V and 2 bases at J, with 11 bases between. This CDR3 reads CASSVPDRNYGYTF. The CDR3 DNA reads as TGTGCCAGCAGTGTACCGGACAGAAACTATGGCTACACCTTC.

This CDR3 reads CASMGGLNTEAFF. CDR3 DNA: TGTGCCAGCATGGGGGGTCTGAACACTGAAGCTTTCTTT. V is TRBV9 and J is TRBJ1-1; D might be TRBD1 (5 bases). This CDR3 contains 13 residues. V lost 6 bases, J lost 0 bases, and 9 bases lay in between. The germline V gene encodes CDR1 SGDLS and CDR2 YYNGEE.

The rearrangement uses TRBV4-1 and TRBJ2-1, with 10 bases that match TRBD2. After removal of 0 bases from V and 8 bases from J, the junction contained 7 bases not matched to a gene. The V gene's germline CDR1 is MGHRA and CDR2 YSYEKL. This CDR3 comprises 16 residues. The CDR3 here is CASSQESSGGAYEQFF. As DNA, the CDR3 is TGCGCCAGCAGCCAAGAGTCCAGCGGGGGGGCATATGAGCAGTTCTTC.

This clone was picked up one time. The rearrangement joins TRBV2 to TRBJ2-3; TRBD2 agrees at 8 bases. V shed 4 bases, J shed 9 bases, and the junction held 9 bases outside the gene matches. The V gene's germline CDR1 is SNHLY and CDR2 FYNNEI. The CDR3 loop spans 14 amino acids. CDR3 residues: CASSGSIAGGTQYF. Here the CDR3 DNA reads TGTGCCAGCAGTGGGTCCATCGCGGGGGGAACGCAGTATTTT.

The rearrangement links TRBV2 to TRBJ1-2, with 7 bases aligning to TRBD1. V shed 7 bases and J 7 bases; nucleotides not matched to a gene: 6. Germline CDR1 and CDR2: SNHLY and FYNNEI. There are 12 residues in the CDR3. For the CDR3, the DNA is TGTGCCAGCACCGACAGGGCGGCTGGCTACACCTTC. It yields the protein CASTDRAAGYTF.

V usage is TRBV11-2 and J usage is TRBJ1-6, with D hard to call. V was clipped by 5 bases and J by 7 bases, with 6 bases between them. Germline CDR1 and CDR2: SGHAT and FQNNGV. This CDR3 spans 12 amino acids. The CDR3 DNA is TGTGCCAGCAGCCGGGTGAATTCACCCCTCCACTTT. This sequence encodes CASSRVNSPLHF. The variable domain in full, with the rest retrieved from reference TRBV11-2 and TRBJ1-6, is EAGVAQSPRYKIIEKRQSVAFWCNPISGHATLYWYQQILGQGPKLLIQFQNNGVVDDSQLPKDRFSAERLKGVDSTLKIQPAKLEDSAVYLCASSRVNSPLHFGNGTRLTVT.

The chain links TRBV6-1 to TRBJ2-3; no reliable D call. Trimming stripped 1 base from V and 2 bases from J, with 4 bases between. The V gene's germline CDR1 is MNHNS and CDR2 SASEGT. This CDR3 spans 13 amino acids. The CDR3 DNA follows: TGTGCCAGCAGTGAAGAGCACACAGATACGCAGTATTTT. Encoded protein: CASSEEHTDTQYF.

The genes are TRBV27 and TRBJ2-3; 9 positions match TRBD1. Germline V CDR1 and CDR2: MNHEY, SMNVEV (reference sequence). The J segment lost 5 bases and the V segment lost 1 base, leaving 4 bases of the junction unmatched. The CDR3 has 15 amino acids. The CDR3 sequence is CASSLFGDREDTQYF. CDR3 DNA: TGTGCCAGCAGTTTATTCGGGGACAGGGAAGATACGCAGTATTTT.

The chain is built from TRBV5-1 and TRBJ2-3, with unresolved D. The CDR3 spans 13 residues. The V and J ends lost 3 bases and 0 bases respectively, with 5 bases between them. Germline V gives CDR1 SGHRS, CDR2 YFSETQ. The CDR3 loop is CASSSPSTDTQYF. CDR3 sequence (DNA): TGCGCCAGCAGCTCCCCTAGCACAGATACGCAGTATTTT.

The CDR3 DNA follows: TGTGCCAGCTCACTATCAACAGGGGGCGCCGGCACGAATGAGCAGTTCTTC. It specifies CASSLSTGGAGTNEQFF. This chain links TRBV18 with TRBJ2-1, with TRBD1 matching over 9 bases. The germline V gene has CDR1 KGHSH and CDR2 LQKENI. V lost 4 bases, J lost 7 bases, and 14 bases stayed unmatched. The CDR3 covers 17 residues.

CDR3 loop: CASSESSRGKGNYGYTF. CDR3 in DNA: TGCGCCAGCAGTGAGTCGTCCAGGGGAAAGGGTAACTATGGCTACACCTTC. The V and J genes are TRBV10-1 and TRBJ1-2, with a tentative D call TRBD1 (6 bases). The CDR3 is made up of 17 amino acids. Deletions cut 0 bases from V and 1 base from J, with 15 bases between. Germline-derived CDR1 and CDR2 are WNHNN and SYGVQD (reference sequence).

The chain has TRBV7-9 and TRBJ1-1, with D perhaps TRBD1 (6 bases). Deletions cut 4 bases from V and 12 bases from J, with 33 bases between. The V gene's germline CDR1 is SEHNR and CDR2 FQNEAQ (reference sequence). This CDR3 has 18 residues. The CDR3 bases are TGTGCCAGCAGCTCATTTCATTGGGGGGGGGCAAGGCTCGCCAAATCTTTCTTT. This translates into CASSSFHWGGARLAKSFF.

This chain uses TRBV5-4 with TRBJ1-2; a possible D gene is TRBD1 (6 bases). V was pared by 3 bases and J by 0 bases, with 12 bases between. The germline V gene has CDR1 SGHNT and CDR2 YYREEE (reference sequence). The CDR3 is made up of 15 amino acids. Here the CDR3 reads CASSSGQNPNYGYTF. In nucleotides, the CDR3 is TGTGCCAGCAGCTCCGGACAGAATCCTAACTATGGCTACACCTTC.

V is TRBV5-4 and J is TRBJ2-1, with D tentatively TRBD2 (7 bases). This CDR3 comprises 15 residues. Germline V gives CDR1 SGHNT, CDR2 YYREEE (reference sequence). V was cut by 5 bases and J by 4 bases, with 16 bases left in between. CDR3 in DNA: TGTGCCAGCAGGGTTTTCGGGGGGCGATACAATGAGCAGTTCTTC. Translating it yields CASRVFGGRYNEQFF.

The genes are TRBV10-1 and TRBJ2-1, with 7 nucleotides matching TRBD2. The germline CDR1 and CDR2 sequences are WNHNN and SYGVQD (reference sequence). Germline trimming cut 4 bases from V and 3 bases from J; bases unmatched to any gene: 3. The CDR3 totals 14 residues. CDR3 sequence: CASSGAGDYNEQFF. CDR3 DNA sequence: TGCGCCAGCAGTGGGGCGGGGGACTACAATGAGCAGTTCTTC.

The rearrangement links TRBV21-1 to TRBJ1-1; the table's D gene call, TRBD1, was not cross checked with the DNA. TRBV21-1 represents a pseudogene. The CDR3 consists of 19 residues. The CDR3 region has the DNA TGTGCCAGCAGCGACAACCCCCGACACGCGACAGGGCAAGACACTGAAGCTTTCTTT. Protein sequence: CASSDNPRHATGQDTEAFF.